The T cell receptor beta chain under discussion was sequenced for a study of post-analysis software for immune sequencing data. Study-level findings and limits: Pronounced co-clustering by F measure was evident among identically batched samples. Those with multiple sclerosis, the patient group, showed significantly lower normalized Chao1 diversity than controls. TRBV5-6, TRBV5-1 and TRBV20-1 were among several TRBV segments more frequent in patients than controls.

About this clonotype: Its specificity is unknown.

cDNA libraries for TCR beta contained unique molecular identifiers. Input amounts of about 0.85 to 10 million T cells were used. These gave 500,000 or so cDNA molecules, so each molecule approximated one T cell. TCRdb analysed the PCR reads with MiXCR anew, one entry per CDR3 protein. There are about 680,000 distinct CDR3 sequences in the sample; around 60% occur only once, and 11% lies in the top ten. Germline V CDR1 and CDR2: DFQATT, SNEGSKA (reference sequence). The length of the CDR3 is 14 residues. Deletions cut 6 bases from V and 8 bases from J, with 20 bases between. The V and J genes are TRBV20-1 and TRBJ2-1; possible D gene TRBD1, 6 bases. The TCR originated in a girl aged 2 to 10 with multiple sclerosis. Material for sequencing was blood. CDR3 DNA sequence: TGCAGTGCGAACCCCAGGGGTGGATGGGATGAGCAGTTCTTC. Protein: CSANPRGGWDEQFF.